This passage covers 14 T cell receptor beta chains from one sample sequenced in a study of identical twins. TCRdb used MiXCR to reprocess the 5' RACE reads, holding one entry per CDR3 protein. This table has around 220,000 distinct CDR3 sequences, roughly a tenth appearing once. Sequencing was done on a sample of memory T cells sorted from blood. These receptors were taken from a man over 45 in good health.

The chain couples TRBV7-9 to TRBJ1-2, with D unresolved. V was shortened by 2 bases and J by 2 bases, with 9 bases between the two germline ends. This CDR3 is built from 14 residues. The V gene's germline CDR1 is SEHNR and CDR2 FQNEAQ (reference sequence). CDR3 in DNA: TGTGCCAGCAGCTTAAGTCACAGAAACTATGGCTACACCTTC. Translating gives CASSLSHRNYGYTF.

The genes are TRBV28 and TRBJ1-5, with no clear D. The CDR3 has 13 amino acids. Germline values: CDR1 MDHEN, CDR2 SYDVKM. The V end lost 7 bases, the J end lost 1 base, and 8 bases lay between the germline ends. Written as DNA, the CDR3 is TGTGCCAGCACCCCAGTGAGCAATCAGCCCCAGCATTTT. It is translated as CASTPVSNQPQHF.

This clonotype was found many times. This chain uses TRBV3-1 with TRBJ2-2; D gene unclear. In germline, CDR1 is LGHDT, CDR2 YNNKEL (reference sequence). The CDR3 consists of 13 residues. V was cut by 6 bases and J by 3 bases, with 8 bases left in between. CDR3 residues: CASRGSYTGELFF. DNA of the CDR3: TGTGCCAGCAGAGGGTCCTACACCGGGGAGCTGTTTTTT.

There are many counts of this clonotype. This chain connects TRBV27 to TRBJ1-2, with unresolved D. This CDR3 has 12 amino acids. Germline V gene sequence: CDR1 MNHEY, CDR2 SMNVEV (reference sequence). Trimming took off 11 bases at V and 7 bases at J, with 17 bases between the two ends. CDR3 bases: TGTGCCTCCCGGGAGCGCACCCGTGGCTACACCTTC. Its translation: CASRERTRGYTF.

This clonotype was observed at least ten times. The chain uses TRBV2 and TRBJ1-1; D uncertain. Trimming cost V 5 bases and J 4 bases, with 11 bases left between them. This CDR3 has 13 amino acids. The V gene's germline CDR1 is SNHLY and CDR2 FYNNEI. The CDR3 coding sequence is TGTGCCAGCAGTTCATCAAGAAGCACTGAAGCTTTCTTT. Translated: CASSSSRSTEAFF.

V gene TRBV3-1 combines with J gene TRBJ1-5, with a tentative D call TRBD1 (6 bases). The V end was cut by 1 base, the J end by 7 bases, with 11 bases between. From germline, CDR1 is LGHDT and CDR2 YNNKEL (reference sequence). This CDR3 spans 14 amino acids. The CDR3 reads CASSQVGAGQPQHF. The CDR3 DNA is TGTGCCAGCAGCCAAGTGGGGGCCGGGCAGCCCCAGCATTTT.

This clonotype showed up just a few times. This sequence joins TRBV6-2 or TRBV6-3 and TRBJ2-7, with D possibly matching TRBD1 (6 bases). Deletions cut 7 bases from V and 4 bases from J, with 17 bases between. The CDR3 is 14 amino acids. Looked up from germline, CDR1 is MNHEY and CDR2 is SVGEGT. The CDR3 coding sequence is TGTGCCAGCACCCGGGACACGGGATTTTACGAGCAGTACTTC. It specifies CASTRDTGFYEQYF.

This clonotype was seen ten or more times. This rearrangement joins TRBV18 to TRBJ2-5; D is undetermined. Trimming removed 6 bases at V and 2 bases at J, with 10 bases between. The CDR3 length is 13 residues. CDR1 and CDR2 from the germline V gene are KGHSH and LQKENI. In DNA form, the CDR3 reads TGTGCCAGCTCGCCGAACAGACAAGAGACCCAGTACTTC. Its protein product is CASSPNRQETQYF.

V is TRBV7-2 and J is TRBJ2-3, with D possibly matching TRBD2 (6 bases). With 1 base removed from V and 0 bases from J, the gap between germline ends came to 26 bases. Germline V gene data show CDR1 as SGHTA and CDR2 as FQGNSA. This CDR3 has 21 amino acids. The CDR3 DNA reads TGTGCCAGCAGCTTAGGGTTAGGCAGACTGGGACTCGATACTAGCACAGATACGCAGTATTTT. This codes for CASSLGLGRLGLDTSTDTQYF.

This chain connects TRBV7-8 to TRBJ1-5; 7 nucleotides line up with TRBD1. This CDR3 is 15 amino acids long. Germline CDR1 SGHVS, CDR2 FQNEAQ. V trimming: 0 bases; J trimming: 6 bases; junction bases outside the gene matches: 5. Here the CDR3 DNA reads TGTGCCAGCAGCTTAGCTGGGACAGTCGGTCAGCCCCAGCATTTT. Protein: CASSLAGTVGQPQHF. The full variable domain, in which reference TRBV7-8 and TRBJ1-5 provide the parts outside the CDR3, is GAGVSQSPRYKVAKRGQDVALRCDPISGHVSLFWYQQALGQGPEFLTYFQNEAQLDKSGLPSDRFFAERPEGSVSTLKIQRTQQEDSAVYLCASSLAGTVGQPQHFGDGTRLSIL.

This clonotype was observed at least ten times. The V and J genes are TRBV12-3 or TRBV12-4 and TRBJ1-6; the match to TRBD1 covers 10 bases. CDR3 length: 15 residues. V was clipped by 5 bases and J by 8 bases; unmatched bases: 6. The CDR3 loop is CASSPGQGMDSPLHF. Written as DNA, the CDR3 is TGTGCCAGCAGTCCGGGACAGGGGATGGATTCACCCCTCCACTTT.

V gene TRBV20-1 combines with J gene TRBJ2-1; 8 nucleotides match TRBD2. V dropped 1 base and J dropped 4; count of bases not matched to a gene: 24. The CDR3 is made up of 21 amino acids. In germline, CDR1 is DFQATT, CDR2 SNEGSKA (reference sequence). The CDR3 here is CSARGGAAGGPTSLSYNEQFF. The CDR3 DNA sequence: TGCAGTGCTAGAGGTGGGGCCGCGGGAGGCCCTACCTCTTTATCGTACAATGAGCAGTTCTTC.

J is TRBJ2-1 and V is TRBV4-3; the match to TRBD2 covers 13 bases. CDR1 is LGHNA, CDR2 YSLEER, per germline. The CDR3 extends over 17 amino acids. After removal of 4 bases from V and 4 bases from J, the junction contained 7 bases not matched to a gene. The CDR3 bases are TGCGCCAGCAGCCGAAGGACTAGCGGGGGCCCTTACAATGAGCAGTTCTTC. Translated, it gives CASSRRTSGGPYNEQFF.

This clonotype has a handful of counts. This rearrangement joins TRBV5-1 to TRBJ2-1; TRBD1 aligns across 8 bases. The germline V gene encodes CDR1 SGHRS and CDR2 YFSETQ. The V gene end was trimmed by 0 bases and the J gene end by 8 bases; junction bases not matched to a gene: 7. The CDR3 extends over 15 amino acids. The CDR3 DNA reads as TGCGCCAGCAGCTTGGGGACAGGGAACCAGCATGAGCAGTTCTTC. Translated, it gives CASSLGTGNQHEQFF. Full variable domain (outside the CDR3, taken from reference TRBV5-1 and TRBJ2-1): KAGVTQTPRYLIKTRGQQVTLSCSPISGHRSVSWYQQTPGQGLQFLFEYFSETQRNKGNFPGRFSGRQFSNSRSEMNVSTLELGDSALYLCASSLGTGNQHEQFFGPGTRLTVL.